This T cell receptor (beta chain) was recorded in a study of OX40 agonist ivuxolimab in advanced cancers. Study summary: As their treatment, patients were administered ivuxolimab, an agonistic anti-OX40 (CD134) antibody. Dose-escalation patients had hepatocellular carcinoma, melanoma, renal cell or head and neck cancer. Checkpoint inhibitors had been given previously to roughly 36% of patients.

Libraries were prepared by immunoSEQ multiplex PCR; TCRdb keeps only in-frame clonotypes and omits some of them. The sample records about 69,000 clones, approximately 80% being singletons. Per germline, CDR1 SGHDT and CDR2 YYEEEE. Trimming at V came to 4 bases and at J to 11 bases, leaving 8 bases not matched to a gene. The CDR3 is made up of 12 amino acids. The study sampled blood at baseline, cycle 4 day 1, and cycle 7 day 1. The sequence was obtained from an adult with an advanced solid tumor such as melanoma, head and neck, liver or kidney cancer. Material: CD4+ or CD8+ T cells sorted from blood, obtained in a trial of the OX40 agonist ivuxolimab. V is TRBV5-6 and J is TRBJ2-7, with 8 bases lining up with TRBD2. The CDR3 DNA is TGTGCCAGCAGCCAAAGGAGCGGGAGTGAGTACTTC. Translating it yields CASSQRSGSEYF.